Listed below are T cell receptor beta chains from one sample, sequenced in a study of OX40 agonist ivuxolimab in advanced cancers. Produced via immunoSEQ multiplex PCR; TCRdb's table is partial and in-frame only. Found here are about 81,000 clones, 93% of them singletons; the top ten hold 13% to 15%. Material: CD4+ or CD8+ T cells sorted from blood, obtained in a trial of the OX40 agonist ivuxolimab. The source of these receptors is an adult with an advanced solid tumor such as melanoma, head and neck, liver or kidney cancer. Each CDR3 is given with its conserved first and last residue. Fields, in order: J gene, D gene, V gene, CDR3 protein. A D gene is named only where the DNA matches it firmly.

j_gene: TRBJ2-2; d_gene: .; v_gene: TRBV4-1; CDR3aa: CASSQADSPLTGELFF
j_gene: TRBJ2-3; d_gene: TRBD2; v_gene: TRBV19; CDR3aa: CASSDRGDPTDTQYF
j_gene: TRBJ1-2; d_gene: TRBD1; v_gene: TRBV7-9; CDR3aa: CASMGDRANYGYTF
j_gene: TRBJ2-1; d_gene: .; v_gene: TRBV11-3; CDR3aa: CASSFRLFGEQFF
j_gene: TRBJ2-2; d_gene: .; v_gene: TRBV2; CDR3aa: CASSAGTTNTGELFF
j_gene: TRBJ1-1; d_gene: .; v_gene: TRBV5-1; CDR3aa: CASSRGHTEAFF
j_gene: TRBJ2-2; d_gene: .; v_gene: TRBV6-6; CDR3aa: CASSPVAGELFF
j_gene: TRBJ2-4; d_gene: .; v_gene: TRBV5-4; CDR3aa: CASSLEASATNIQYF
j_gene: TRBJ2-5; d_gene: .; v_gene: TRBV7-6; CDR3aa: CASSLAGGKETQYF
j_gene: TRBJ2-1; d_gene: TRBD2; v_gene: TRBV7-9; CDR3aa: CASSSTSGGLNNEQFF
j_gene: TRBJ1-4; d_gene: .; v_gene: TRBV28; CDR3aa: CASSLPPWKRKNEKLFF
j_gene: TRBJ2-1; d_gene: TRBD2; v_gene: TRBV11-2; CDR3aa: CASSPAGGYNEQFF
j_gene: TRBJ1-2; d_gene: .; v_gene: TRBV2; CDR3aa: CASSAEVGTNGYTF
j_gene: TRBJ2-3; d_gene: .; v_gene: TRBV6-5; CDR3aa: CASSSPRGSTQYF
j_gene: TRBJ1-2; d_gene: .; v_gene: TRBV5-4; CDR3aa: CASSFGTAYGYTF
j_gene: TRBJ2-1; d_gene: .; v_gene: TRBV27; CDR3aa: CASIGLGVGGSNEQFF
j_gene: TRBJ1-2; d_gene: TRBD1; v_gene: TRBV27; CDR3aa: CASNPSGTGGGNYGYTF
j_gene: TRBJ2-3; d_gene: TRBD2; v_gene: TRBV5-1; CDR3aa: CASTLAGQAVEDTQYF
j_gene: TRBJ2-7; d_gene: .; v_gene: TRBV5-1; CDR3aa: CASSLLGSGEQYF
j_gene: TRBJ1-2; d_gene: TRBD1; v_gene: TRBV10-1; CDR3aa: CASKGTAFNYGYTF
j_gene: TRBJ1-6; d_gene: TRBD1; v_gene: TRBV7-6; CDR3aa: CASSLGAWTGGKNSPLHF
j_gene: TRBJ2-1; d_gene: TRBD2; v_gene: TRBV7-6; CDR3aa: CASSDQLAGGVGEQFF
j_gene: TRBJ2-7; d_gene: .; v_gene: TRBV13; CDR3aa: CASSVKRYEQYF
j_gene: TRBJ1-2; d_gene: .; v_gene: TRBV7-2; CDR3aa: CASSLSFGGLGIYGYTF
j_gene: TRBJ1-1; d_gene: .; v_gene: TRBV28; CDR3aa: CASRLREPVVEAFF
j_gene: TRBJ2-7; d_gene: .; v_gene: TRBV9; CDR3aa: CASSGTNYEQYF
j_gene: TRBJ2-1; d_gene: TRBD2; v_gene: TRBV5-1; CDR3aa: CASSPVVGSGSNEQFF
j_gene: TRBJ2-6; d_gene: .; v_gene: TRBV29-1; CDR3aa: CSVVPRDSESSGANVLTF